One and the same sample provided the 24 T cell receptor beta chains below, sequenced in a study of blood T cells in healthy people across ages. A second PCR of 7 to 11 cycles used a sample-barcoded 5' primer and a J-beta primer mix. Each CDR3 protein is one row after TCRdb ran MiXCR on the 5' RACE reads. Counted here are just under 750,000 distinct CDR3 sequences, 22% occurring once; the ten biggest clones make up about 22%. The sample taken for sequencing was blood. Receptors originate from a man aged 65 to 85 in good health.

Only a few counts were recorded for this clonotype. This chain joins TRBV19 and TRBJ2-3; a weak D match, TRBD1 (6 bases). Germline CDR1 LNHDA, CDR2 SQIVND (reference sequence). Trimming stripped 4 bases from V and 5 bases from J, with 16 bases between. This CDR3 comprises 15 residues. The CDR3 reads CASSSNGGGEDTQYF. The CDR3 coding sequence is TGTGCCAGTAGTAGTAATGGGGGCGGAGAAGATACGCAGTATTTT.

The chain joins TRBV20-1 to TRBJ2-4, with TRBD1 as a possible D gene (5 bases). Germline V CDR1 and CDR2: DFQATT, SNEGSKA (reference sequence). The CDR3 covers 14 residues. Trimming stripped 2 bases from V and 3 bases from J, with 11 bases between. In DNA, the CDR3 is TGCAGTGCTAGACCTTCGACAGACAAAAACATTCAGTACTTC. Translation gives CSARPSTDKNIQYF.

This clonotype was seen a few times. The V and J genes are TRBV7-2 and TRBJ1-4, with D possibly being TRBD1 (5 bases). Trimming shortened V by 4 bases and J by 3 bases, and 12 bases separated the two germline ends. Germline V gene lookup returns CDR1 SGHTA and CDR2 FQGNSA. The CDR3 runs 15 residues. The CDR3 is CASSSRTRSNEKLFF. As DNA, the CDR3 is TGTGCCAGCAGCTCCCGGACAAGGTCTAATGAAAAACTGTTTTTT.

This clonotype was seen more than once but under ten times. The J gene is TRBJ2-1, the V gene TRBV5-1, with 7 bases fitting TRBD2. Germline V gene sequence: CDR1 SGHRS, CDR2 YFSETQ. CDR3 length equals 15 residues. J lost 6 bases, V lost 1 base, and 7 bases had no gene match. This CDR3 is CASSLSAGEGNEQFF. CDR3 nucleotides: TGCGCCAGCAGCTTGTCGGCGGGGGAGGGCAATGAGCAGTTCTTC.

This clonotype turned up a few times. V gene TRBV24-1 combines with J gene TRBJ1-5; tentative D call: TRBD1 (6 bases). From germline, CDR1 is KGHDR and CDR2 SFDVKD. The V end lost 4 bases, the J end lost 6 bases, and 18 bases lay between the germline ends. The CDR3 covers 16 residues. The CDR3 sequence is CATSDASRDTVQPQHF. CDR3 DNA: TGTGCCACCAGTGACGCTTCCCGGGACACCGTTCAGCCCCAGCATTTT.

The chain links TRBV20-1 to TRBJ2-1; D may be TRBD2 (6 bases). V lost 0 bases, J lost 8 bases, and 20 bases lay in between. This CDR3 region has 16 residues. Germline-derived CDR1 and CDR2 are DFQATT and SNEGSKA (reference sequence). Here the CDR3 reads CSAREKRGLSSDEQFF. CDR3 bases: TGCAGTGCTAGAGAGAAACGGGGACTTTCGAGCGATGAGCAGTTCTTC.

The gene calls are TRBV5-1 and TRBJ2-5, with 10 positions matching TRBD2. The DNA end lines up better with TRBJ2-1; the J call may be wrong. Germline CDR1 SGHRS, CDR2 YFSETQ. The CDR3 length is 16 residues. The CDR3: CASSLEWTSGINEQFF. DNA for the CDR3: TGCGCCAGCAGCTTGGAATGGACTAGCGGTATAAATGAGCAGTTCTTC.

Regarding this clonotype: A read error may explain this, as a much larger clone is one base away. The chain recombines TRBV29-1 with TRBJ2-3; D is ambiguous. Germline CDR1 SQVTM, CDR2 ANQGSEA. The CDR3 is made up of 15 amino acids. CDR3 bases: TGCAGCGTTGGGGCCCCGCTGGGAAGCACAGATCCGCAGTATTTT. Residues: CSVGAPLGSTDPQYF.

This clonotype was counted at least ten times. The rearrangement uses TRBV12-3 or TRBV12-4 and TRBJ2-7, with 10 nucleotides matching TRBD2. V trimming: 3 bases; J trimming: 3 bases; junction bases outside the gene matches: 2. CDR3 size: 14 residues. The CDR3 is CASSFVAGGYEQYF. CDR3 nucleotides: TGTGCCAGCAGTTTTGTAGCGGGGGGCTACGAGCAGTACTTC.

This clonotype appeared a few times. The chain has TRBV14 and TRBJ2-5; no clear D. V was clipped by 0 bases and J by 11 bases, with 10 bases between them. Germline V gene data show CDR1 as SGHDN and CDR2 as FVKESK. The length of the CDR3 is 12 residues. For the CDR3, the DNA is TGTGCCAGCAGCCAAGATTGGGGTGAGCAGTACTTC. It encodes CASSQDWGEQYF. Complete variable domain (other parts from reference TRBV14 and TRBJ2-5): EAGVTQFPSHSVIEKGQTVTLRCDPISGHDNLYWYRRVMGKEIKFLLHFVKESKQDESGMPNNRFLAERTGGTYSTLKVQPAELEDSGVYFCASSQDWGEQYFGPGTRLLVL.

The rearrangement links TRBV12-3 or TRBV12-4 to TRBJ1-2; perhaps TRBD1 as D (6 bases). V was shortened by 7 bases and J by 4 bases, with 19 bases between the two germline ends. The CDR3 length is 15 residues. Written as DNA, the CDR3 is TGTGCCAGCACACCTTACCGGCGGGGGCTCTATGGCTACACCTTC. It translates to CASTPYRRGLYGYTF.

The chain links TRBV20-1 to TRBJ2-1, with 13 nucleotides matching TRBD2. Germline CDR1 reads DFQATT; CDR2 reads SNEGSKA (reference sequence). The ends lost 5 bases at V and 8 bases at J; junction bases unmatched: 6. The CDR3 is 14 residues long. The CDR3 loop is CSAVTSGRFDEQFF. The CDR3 coding sequence is TGCAGTGCTGTGACTAGCGGGAGGTTCGATGAGCAGTTCTTC.

V and J are TRBV12-3 or TRBV12-4 and TRBJ1-5; 7 bases match TRBD1. With 5 bases clipped from V and 4 bases from J, the junction kept 14 bases outside the gene matches. The CDR3 totals 17 residues. Here the CDR3 reads CASSPIRQGVTNQPQHF. The CDR3 DNA reads TGTGCCAGCAGTCCCATCCGGCAGGGGGTGACTAATCAGCCCCAGCATTTT.

This clonotype has just a few counts. The J gene is TRBJ1-1, the V gene TRBV25-1, with D perhaps matching TRBD1 (6 bases). CDR3 length: 12 amino acids. The ends were cut back, 7 bases at V and 3 bases at J, with 9 bases in the middle. The germline gives CDR1 MGHDK, CDR2 SYGVNS. CDR3 in amino acids: CASKPGDTEAFF. The DNA of the CDR3 is TGTGCCAGCAAACCAGGGGACACTGAAGCTTTCTTT. Variable domain in full (rest from reference TRBV25-1 and TRBJ1-1): EADIYQTPRYLVIGTGKKITLECSQTMGHDKMYWYQQDPGMELHLIHYSYGVNSTEKGDLSSESTVSRIRTEHFPLTLESARPSHTSQYLCASKPGDTEAFFGQGTRLTVV.

The V gene is TRBV20-1, the J gene TRBJ2-5, with 7 bases that match TRBD2. Losses at the gene ends were 0 bases for V and 5 bases for J; bases not matched to a gene: 12. There are 16 residues in the CDR3. Germline loops: CDR1 DFQATT, CDR2 SNEGSKA (reference sequence). The CDR3 sequence: CSARDIQRGDGETQYF. For the CDR3, the DNA is TGCAGTGCTAGAGATATCCAGCGGGGTGACGGGGAGACCCAGTACTTC.

The gene calls are TRBV6-1 and TRBJ1-2, with 7 bases lining up with TRBD1. This CDR3 region has 15 residues. The J segment lost 3 bases and the V segment lost 6 bases, leaving 10 bases of the junction unmatched. CDR1 is MNHNS, CDR2 SASEGT, per germline. Here the CDR3 DNA reads TGTGCCAGCAGCTCAGGGGGTGACGGGTACTATGGCTACACCTTC. As protein: CASSSGGDGYYGYTF.

The V gene is TRBV29-1, the J gene TRBJ2-5; 9 bases are shared with TRBD2. The V gene's germline CDR1 is SQVTM and CDR2 ANQGSEA. The CDR3 is made up of 14 amino acids. Trimming took 5 bases from V and 5 from J; bases not matched to a gene: 9. The CDR3 reads CSVNSGSFRETQYF. In DNA, the CDR3 is TGCAGCGTTAATAGCGGGAGTTTTCGGGAGACCCAGTACTTC. Full variable domain (outside the CDR3, taken from reference TRBV29-1 and TRBJ2-5): SAVISQKPSRDICQRGTSLTIQCQVDSQVTMMFWYRQQPGQSLTLIATANQGSEATYESGFVIDKFPISRPNLTFSTLTVSNMSPEDSSIYLCSVNSGSFRETQYFGPGTRLLVL.

This clonotype has a handful of counts. The chain combines TRBV11-2 with TRBJ2-1; 8 bases align to TRBD2. CDR3 length equals 16 residues. Germline V lookup: CDR1 SGHAT, CDR2 FQNNGV. J gave up 7 bases and V 5 bases, and 13 bases lay outside the gene matches. CDR3: CASSHSTRGAGNEQFF. The CDR3 DNA is TGTGCCAGCAGCCATAGTACGCGGGGGGCTGGGAATGAGCAGTTCTTC.

Of note for this clonotype: This may be a read error: a much more frequent sequence differs by one nucleotide. The rearrangement uses TRBV5-1 and TRBJ1-1; TRBD1 aligns across 8 bases. CDR1 SGHRS and CDR2 YFSETQ come from the germline V gene. The CDR3 runs to 14 residues. The CDR3 is CVSSWTGLDTEAFF. In DNA, the CDR3 is TGCGTCAGCAGCTGGACAGGGTTGGACACTGAAGCTTTCTTT.

The V and J genes are TRBV7-9 and TRBJ2-1, with 8 positions matching TRBD1. The J call may be mistaken, given a closer DNA end match to TRBJ2-5. Looked up from germline, CDR1 is SEHNR and CDR2 is FQNEAQ (reference sequence). This CDR3 contains 15 residues. CDR3 sequence (DNA): TGTGCCAGCAGCTTAAGGGACAGGTCCCCCTGGTACCAGTACTTC. Translation gives CASSLRDRSPWYQYF.

A few counts support this clonotype. The V call is TRBV20-1, the J call TRBJ1-1; D unclear. V lost 5 bases and J 2 bases, leaving 12 bases between the germline ends. CDR3 length equals 13 residues. Germline V CDR1 and CDR2: DFQATT, SNEGSKA (reference sequence). The DNA for the CDR3 is TGCAGTGCTTCGGTGGGAGCAAACACTGAAGCTTTCTTT. Protein product: CSASVGANTEAFF.

The table lists this clonotype with many counts. V and J are TRBV5-6 and TRBJ1-6; D is uncertain. The CDR3 runs to 15 residues. V was trimmed by 0 bases and J by 7 bases, leaving 11 bases between them. Germline V gives CDR1 SGHDT, CDR2 YYEEEE. CDR3 nucleotide sequence: TGTGCCAGCAGCTTGGATGCGGCAAGAAATTCACCCCTCCACTTT. Protein sequence: CASSLDAARNSPLHF.

In this sample, this clonotype turned up a few times. CDR3 sequence reads: CASSYWTGGSSEAFF. CDR3 in DNA: TGTGCCAGCAGTTACTGGACAGGGGGCTCGTCTGAAGCTTTCTTT. The V and J genes are TRBV6-2 or TRBV6-3 and TRBJ1-1; 11 bases are a match to TRBD1. V was clipped by 1 base and J by 6 bases; unmatched bases: 4. Germline V gives CDR1 MNHEY, CDR2 SVGEGT. The CDR3 has 15 amino acids.

The chain recombines TRBV24-1 with TRBJ2-3, with D tentatively TRBD1 (6 bases). CDR3 size: 14 residues. Deletions cut 5 bases from V and 2 bases from J, with 10 bases between. CDR1 KGHDR and CDR2 SFDVKD come from the germline V gene. The CDR3, as DNA: TGTGCCACCAGTGTCAGGGGTCTCACAGATACGCAGTATTTT. This sequence encodes CATSVRGLTDTQYF.